This entry lists 23 T cell receptor beta chains sequenced from one sample in a study of cytomegalovirus exposure and HLA in healthy donors. Vbeta (60) and Jbeta (13) primers were used in the PCR. The protocol was immunoSEQ multiplex PCR, while the TCRdb copy is restricted to in-frame clones and leaves out a portion. The sample lists roughly 110,000 clones; roughly 70% were seen once. Specimen: PBMCs. The receptors here all came from a woman aged 35 to 49 in good health and CMV-seropositive.

A few counts support this clone. The rearrangement uses TRBV5-1 and TRBJ1-1, with 9 positions matching TRBD1. V lost 7 bases, J lost 4 bases, and 11 bases stayed unmatched. CDR3 length equals 15 residues. CDR1 and CDR2 from the germline V gene are SGHRS and YFSETQ. The DNA of the CDR3 is TGCGCCAGCGCACAGGGGGCCGTGGCGTCCACTGAAGCTTTCTTT. It encodes CASAQGAVASTEAFF. The entire variable domain, with the rest obtained from reference TRBV5-1 and TRBJ1-1, is as follows: KAGVTQTPRYLIKTRGQQVTLSCSPISGHRSVSWYQQTPGQGLQFLFEYFSETQRNKGNFPGRFSGRQFSNSRSEMNVSTLELGDSALYLCASAQGAVASTEAFFGQGTRLTVV.

The CDR3 reads CATSQLRGSTEAFF. The CDR3 coding sequence is TGTGCCACCAGTCAACTCAGGGGGTCGACTGAAGCTTTCTTT. The chain employs TRBV15 and TRBJ1-1; TRBD1 matches 7 bases. The CDR3 consists of 14 residues. J lost 5 bases, V lost 6 bases, and 9 bases had no gene match. The germline V gene encodes CDR1 LNHNV and CDR2 YYDKDF (reference sequence).

The chain has TRBV5-8 and TRBJ1-5; D is unclear. CDR3 length: 15 amino acids. The V end lost 0 bases, the J end lost 1 base, and 8 bases lay between the germline ends. Germline-derived CDR1 and CDR2 are SGHTS and YDEGEE. The CDR3 is CASSLEGASNQPQHF. CDR3 nucleotides: TGTGCCAGCAGCTTGGAAGGAGCGAGCAATCAGCCCCAGCATTTT.

The count of this clone is one. Relative to the germline gene, one junction end is altered; a read error may explain this. The chain carries TRBV5-1 and TRBJ1-1; D remains unclear. Germline-derived CDR1 and CDR2 are SGHRS and YFSETQ. The CDR3 runs to 14 residues. The CDR3 DNA follows: TGCGCCAGCACCTTGGGTGAAGCGAACACTGAAGCTTTCTTT. Amino acid sequence: CASTLGEANTEAFF.

The CDR3 protein is CASSGGQGGNEQYF. The CDR3 DNA is TGTGCCAGCAGTGGGGGACAGGGAGGCAACGAGCAGTACTTC. The chain couples TRBV2 to TRBJ2-7; 9 bases are a match to TRBD1. This CDR3 is built from 14 residues. The V segment lost 4 bases and the J segment 5 bases; nucleotides outside the gene matches: 6. Germline V gene sequence: CDR1 SNHLY, CDR2 FYNNEI.

This clone was seen a few times. The J gene is TRBJ1-4, the V gene TRBV15; TRBD1 might be the D (6 bases). The germline V and J ends were trimmed by 0 bases and 7 bases, with 15 bases remaining between them. The CDR3 is 16 residues long. Germline-derived CDR1 and CDR2 are LNHNV and YYDKDF (reference sequence). CDR3 amino acids: CATSRDSLQGAEKLFF. The CDR3 coding sequence is TGTGCCACCAGCAGAGATTCCCTACAGGGAGCTGAAAAACTGTTTTTT. Full variable domain (remainder filled in from reference TRBV15 and TRBJ1-4): DAMVIQNPRYQVTQFGKPVTLSCSQTLNHNVMYWYQQKSSQAPKLLFHYYDKDFNNEADTPDNFQSRRPNTSFCFLDIRSPGLGDTAMYLCATSRDSLQGAEKLFFGSGTQLSVL.

The rearrangement joins TRBV6-5 to TRBJ2-5, with TRBD1 matching over 8 bases. The V segment lost 6 bases and the J segment 4 bases; nucleotides outside the gene matches: 1. CDR3 length: 12 residues. Germline V gene lookup returns CDR1 MNHEY and CDR2 SVGAGI. CDR3 amino acids: CASSDRGETQYF. DNA of the CDR3: TGTGCCAGCAGCGACAGGGGAGAGACCCAGTACTTC.

The chain combines TRBV2 with TRBJ2-7; no clear D gene. V lost 4 bases and J 6 bases, leaving 10 bases between the germline ends. CDR1 is SNHLY, CDR2 FYNNEI, per germline. The CDR3 has 12 residues. For the CDR3, the DNA is TGTGCCAGCAGTGCCCTAAGTCTCGAGCAGTACTTC. Translated, it gives CASSALSLEQYF.

This chain connects TRBV5-1 to TRBJ1-4; the D gene is possibly TRBD1 (5 bases). The germline V and J ends were trimmed by 4 bases and 1 base, with 8 bases remaining between them. Germline V CDR1 and CDR2: SGHRS, YFSETQ. This CDR3 comprises 14 residues. For the CDR3, the DNA is TGCGCCAGCAGCGACCAGGGAACTAATGAAAAACTGTTTTTT. Protein: CASSDQGTNEKLFF.

This clone was counted only a few times. The chain joins TRBV4-3 to TRBJ2-5, with TRBD2 matching over 12 bases. Losses at the gene ends were 1 base for V and 4 bases for J; bases not matched to a gene: 13. Per the germline V gene, CDR1 is LGHNA and CDR2 is YSLEER. The CDR3 extends over 19 amino acids. CDR3 nucleotide sequence: TGCGCCAGCAGCCAAGGGACTAGCGGGGCTCTTGTTCAGGGAGAGACCCAGTACTTC. This codes for CASSQGTSGALVQGETQYF.

In this sample, this clone turned up once. The chain uses TRBV5-6 and TRBJ2-7, with 9 bases fitting TRBD1. Germline V gene data show CDR1 as SGHDT and CDR2 as YYEEEE. V lost 5 bases, J lost 4 bases, and 10 bases stayed unmatched. The CDR3 has 15 residues. The CDR3 DNA is TGTGCCAGCAGTTTTTGGGGACAGGGTATGTACGAGCAGTACTTC. Its translation is CASSFWGQGMYEQYF. The full variable domain, completed using reference TRBV5-6 and TRBJ2-7, is DAGVTQSPTHLIKTRGQQVTLRCSPKSGHDTVSWYQQALGQGPQFIFQYYEEEERQRGNFPDRFSGHQFPNYSSELNVNALLLGDSALYLCASSFWGQGMYEQYFGPGTRLTVT.

The V call is TRBV10-2, the J call TRBJ2-3; D is unclear. Trimming removed 4 bases at V and 0 bases at J, with 17 bases between. Germline V CDR1 and CDR2: WSHSY, SAAADI. CDR3 length equals 17 residues. CDR3 DNA: TGCGCCAGCAGTGGCCCGGCGGCCTCTCGCAGCACAGATACGCAGTATTTT. Protein: CASSGPAASRSTDTQYF.

This clone was counted between two and nine times. This sequence joins TRBV5-1 and TRBJ1-2; D possibly corresponds to TRBD1 (5 bases). The germline V gene encodes CDR1 SGHRS and CDR2 YFSETQ. Deletions cut 4 bases from V and 0 bases from J, with 10 bases between. CDR3 length equals 14 residues. The DNA for the CDR3 is TGCGCCAGCAGCCGCGGGGGGACTAACTATGGCTACACCTTC. It is translated as CASSRGGTNYGYTF.

This clone was observed a few times. The gene calls are TRBV30 and TRBJ2-5, with 7 bases that match TRBD1. Germline lookup yields CDR1 GTSNPN and CDR2 SVGIG (reference sequence). The trim removed 2 bases at V and 7 bases at J, leaving 16 bases unmatched. The CDR3 extends over 16 amino acids. CDR3 protein: CAWSTHQDRLVGTQYF. The CDR3 nucleotides are TGTGCCTGGAGTACCCACCAGGACAGGCTGGTTGGGACCCAGTACTTC.

This clone is medium-sized. The rearrangement links TRBV11-3 to TRBJ2-7; D gene uncertain. V was clipped by 5 bases and J by 5 bases, with 13 bases between them. In germline, CDR1 is SGHNT, CDR2 YENEEA. The CDR3 length is 13 residues. The CDR3 nucleotides are TGTGCCAGCAGCGCAGACCCCCGGGACGAGCAGTACTTC. This encodes CASSADPRDEQYF.

The table lists this clone with a count of one. V gene TRBV5-1 combines with J gene TRBJ2-7; D may be TRBD1 (8 bases). Trimming removed 4 bases from V and 0 bases from J, with 14 bases in between. This CDR3 is built from 15 residues. In germline, CDR1 is SGHRS, CDR2 YFSETQ. For the CDR3, the DNA is TGCGCCAGCAGCCTACAGGGGGGGGACTCCTACGAGCAGTACTTC. It encodes CASSLQGGDSYEQYF.

The CDR3 DNA reads TGTGCCAGCAGTCGGGAGGGCTCCTACAATGAGCAGTTCTTC. The encoded protein is CASSREGSYNEQFF. The V and J genes are TRBV25-1 and TRBJ2-1, with 8 bases fitting TRBD2. CDR3 length: 14 residues. J was trimmed by 0 bases and V by 5 bases; bases with no gene match: 0. The germline CDR1 and CDR2 sequences are MGHDK and SYGVNS.

The chain is built from TRBV7-3 and TRBJ2-1; D remains unclear. This CDR3 comprises 13 residues. V dropped 4 bases and J dropped 5 bases, with 9 bases sitting between them. Germline CDR1 is SGHTA and CDR2 is FQGTGA. The chain's CDR3 is CASSSYPNNEQFF. CDR3 in DNA: TGTGCCAGCAGCTCGTACCCTAACAATGAGCAGTTCTTC.

The chain links TRBV28 to TRBJ1-2; 7 bases are a match to TRBD1. The trim removed 6 bases at V and 0 bases at J, leaving 13 bases unmatched. Looked up from germline, CDR1 is MDHEN and CDR2 is SYDVKM. This CDR3 is 17 amino acids long. The CDR3 region has the DNA TGTGCCAGCAGCCGAGAGACAGGGACAATTACTAACTATGGCTACACCTTC. As protein: CASSRETGTITNYGYTF.

CDR3 in DNA: TGCGCCAGCAGCTCAGGACAGGGGGCAATATCCGGGGAGCTGTTTTTT. Translation gives CASSSGQGAISGELFF. This chain joins TRBV5-1 and TRBJ2-2; TRBD1 agrees at 11 bases. With 3 bases clipped from V and 6 bases from J, the junction kept 7 bases outside the gene matches. The germline CDR1 and CDR2 sequences are SGHRS and YFSETQ. The CDR3 contains 16 residues.

This clone appeared a few times. The chain links TRBV4-2 to TRBJ1-1; D is ambiguous. Germline CDR1 and CDR2: LGHNA and YNFKEQ. Deletions cut 3 bases from V and 1 base from J, with 15 bases between. The CDR3 is 16 residues long. CDR3: CASSHPLIGRNTEAFF. CDR3 DNA sequence: TGTGCCAGCAGCCACCCTCTAATTGGTCGGAACACTGAAGCTTTCTTT.

V is TRBV19 and J is TRBJ2-3; perhaps TRBD1 as D (6 bases). Germline V gives CDR1 LNHDA, CDR2 SQIVND (reference sequence). With 2 bases removed from V and 6 bases from J, the gap between germline ends came to 15 bases. CDR3 length: 15 amino acids. The CDR3 nucleotides are TGTGCCAGTAGTATACGACAGGTGTTTGACGATACGCAGTATTTT. Protein product: CASSIRQVFDDTQYF.

The chain joins TRBV29-1 to TRBJ1-1; D may be TRBD1 (5 bases). Germline values: CDR1 SQVTM, CDR2 ANQGSEA. This CDR3 is 14 amino acids long. Trimming stripped 8 bases from V and 5 bases from J, with 21 bases between. This CDR3 reads CSSRGWGPKTEAFF. CDR3 coding DNA: TGCAGCTCCCGGGGGTGGGGCCCGAAGACTGAAGCTTTCTTT.